This entry is about one T cell receptor (beta chain). What it binds is unknown. These data are taken from a study of cytomegalovirus exposure and HLA in healthy donors. Amplification used 60 Vbeta primers and 13 Jbeta primers. In the authors' workflow: Unique TCR beta chains totaled roughly 80 million in a later count, with roughly 11 million of them shared. Method: immunoSEQ multiplex PCR; TCRdb's copy keeps in-frame clones and lacks some. The V and J calls and the clone size are those of that table, but D and trimming were determined from the DNA. The repertoire holds about 120,000 clones, with around 74% as singletons. Study results and caveats: TCR beta chain V- and J-gene trimming was linked, in a later analysis, to a missense variant in DCLRE1C. Apparent HLA restriction characterized most CMV-associated TCR beta chains in a later analysis.

CDR1 and CDR2 (germline): MDHEN, SYDVKM. Trimming pared 1 base from V and 4 bases from J, leaving 5 bases between. The CDR3 length is 12 residues. There were likely unrecorded immune exposures, though donors were nominally healthy when sampled. The J gene is TRBJ2-7, the V gene TRBV28; D is unresolved. Sample: PBMCs. The sequence came from a man aged 55 to 70 in good health and CMV-seropositive. The DNA for the CDR3 is TGTGCCAGCAGTTTATCATTTTACGAGCAGTACTTC. This sequence encodes CASSLSFYEQYF.